These 19 T cell receptor beta chains share one sample of origin, sequenced in a study of blood T cell repertoires in COVID-19. Clones were sequenced by immunoSEQ multiplex PCR, and TCRdb holds only the in-frame ones, with some missing. Here the sample spans about 160,000 clones, around 92% being singletons. The sequencing sample was made of peripheral blood. Receptors were obtained from a man aged 25 to 40 with COVID-19, enrolled during active disease.

The rearrangement links TRBV6-6 to TRBJ1-6; D is unclear. Trimming left V 0 bases short and J 6 bases short, with 9 bases between. The CDR3 length is 15 residues. The germline CDR1 and CDR2 sequences are MNHNY and SVGAGI (reference sequence). The CDR3 DNA is TGTGCCAGCAGTTACTCGCTCGGGTTTAATTCACCCCTCCACTTT. Protein: CASSYSLGFNSPLHF.

This clone was seen a handful of times. The genes are TRBV4-1 and TRBJ2-1; 11 nucleotides match TRBD1. Germline values: CDR1 MGHRA, CDR2 YSYEKL. The junction had 10 bases not matched to a gene; V was cut back by 5 bases and J by 4 bases. The CDR3 is made up of 17 amino acids. CDR3 in amino acids: CASSNPMDRGQYNEQFF. The CDR3 bases are TGCGCCAGCAGCAACCCTATGGACAGGGGGCAATACAATGAGCAGTTCTTC.

This sequence joins TRBV28 and TRBJ2-7; 8 nucleotides line up with TRBD1. The length of the CDR3 is 15 residues. Germline V gene data show CDR1 as MDHEN and CDR2 as SYDVKM. Trimming removed 7 bases from V and 4 bases from J; junction bases left unmatched: 12. The CDR3 bases are TGTGCCAGCACCCCAAACAGGGGGTTTCCTTACGAGCAGTACTTC. Protein product: CASTPNRGFPYEQYF.

The chain couples TRBV6-9 to TRBJ2-1; 9 nucleotides match TRBD2. V gave up 2 bases and J gave up 9 bases; unmatched junction bases: 11. CDR1 and CDR2 (germline): MNHGY, SVAAGI. The CDR3 spans 16 residues. The CDR3 is CASSYRAGGSILEQFF. CDR3 sequence (DNA): TGTGCCAGCAGTTATAGAGCGGGGGGCTCTATTCTTGAGCAGTTCTTC.

The chain combines TRBV5-4 with TRBJ1-2, with a weak D call TRBD1 (6 bases). V was trimmed by 0 bases and J by 1 base, leaving 7 bases between them. CDR3 length: 14 amino acids. Germline lookup yields CDR1 SGHNT and CDR2 YYREEE (reference sequence). CDR3 DNA: TGTGCCAGCAGCTTGGAACAGGGTAACTATGGCTACACCTTC. The encoded protein is CASSLEQGNYGYTF. The variable domain in full, completed from reference TRBV5-4 and TRBJ1-2, reads ETGVTQSPTHLIKTRGQQVTLRCSSQSGHNTVSWYQQALGQGPQFIFQYYREEENGRGNFPPRFSGLQFPNYSSELNVNALELDDSALYLCASSLEQGNYGYTFGSGTRLTVV.

This chain connects TRBV6-5 to TRBJ1-3; TRBD1 is a possible D gene (6 bases). The CDR3 contains 15 residues. Trimming took off 6 bases at V and 3 bases at J, with 15 bases between the two ends. CDR1 is MNHEY and CDR2 is SVGAGI in the germline V gene. The CDR3 nucleotides read TGTGCCAGCAGGCACACAGGGTTGGGTGGAAACACCATATATTTT. This translates into CASRHTGLGGNTIYF.

The chain has TRBV7-2 and TRBJ2-7; 9 bases are a match to TRBD2. The V and J ends lost 11 bases and 1 base, in that order; junction bases with no gene match: 9. There are 14 residues in the CDR3. Germline values: CDR1 SGHTA, CDR2 FQGNSA. The CDR3 DNA sequence: TGTGCCTCCAGCGGGCGGGGGGGTTCCTACGAGCAGTACTTC. This translates into CASSGRGGSYEQYF.

The J gene is TRBJ1-5, the V gene TRBV6-2 or TRBV6-3; D is unclear. This CDR3 has 14 residues. The germline CDR1 and CDR2 sequences are MNHEY and SVGEGT. Between the trimmed V and J ends, which lost 2 bases and 6 bases, there was a span of 11 bases. CDR3 in DNA: TGTGCCAGCAGTTACCCCGCGGAGGCTCAGCCCCAGCATTTT. It codes for CASSYPAEAQPQHF.

This clone was seen once. The chain couples TRBV11-2 to TRBJ2-1; 10 bases agree with TRBD1. J gave up 4 bases and V 0 bases, and 15 bases lay outside the gene matches. From germline, CDR1 is SGHAT and CDR2 FQNNGV. CDR3 length: 20 amino acids. CDR3 coding DNA: TGTGCCAGCAGCTTAGAAGGTTCGGTCAGGCGGGACAGGGGTTACAATGAGCAGTTCTTC. It is translated as CASSLEGSVRRDRGYNEQFF.

The chain joins TRBV6-2 or TRBV6-3 to TRBJ1-2; 8 bases align to TRBD1. This CDR3 has 14 residues. The ends lost 6 bases at V and 8 bases at J; junction bases unmatched: 11. In germline, CDR1 is MNHEY, CDR2 SVGEGT. The CDR3 protein is CASRYTGGKAGYTF. The CDR3 coding sequence is TGTGCCAGCAGATACACAGGGGGTAAGGCGGGCTACACCTTC.

The chain employs TRBV6-2 or TRBV6-3 and TRBJ2-1, with TRBD1 matching 8 bases. CDR3 length equals 16 residues. Germline-derived CDR1 and CDR2 are MNHEY and SVGEGT. V lost 0 bases and J lost 1; bases outside the gene matches: 2. The CDR3 nucleotides are TGTGCCAGCAGTTACTCGACAGGGGAGTCCTACAATGAGCAGTTCTTC. Residues: CASSYSTGESYNEQFF.

The rearrangement links TRBV4-1 to TRBJ1-5; D is undetermined. Germline CDR1 MGHRA, CDR2 YSYEKL. V was pared by 1 base and J by 2 bases, with 9 bases between. The CDR3 runs to 15 residues. The DNA for the CDR3 is TGCGCCAGCAGCCAAGGGGCCGACGGCAATCAGCCCCAGCATTTT. Its protein product is CASSQGADGNQPQHF.

This chain's CDR3 is CASSVAGAGTEAFF. The CDR3 nucleotides are TGTGCCAGCAGCGTAGCAGGGGCAGGGACTGAAGCTTTCTTT. The chain recombines TRBV9 with TRBJ1-1, with a weak D call TRBD1 (6 bases). The ends were cut back, 0 bases at V and 5 bases at J, with 11 bases in the middle. CDR3 length: 14 amino acids. From germline, CDR1 is SGDLS and CDR2 YYNGEE.

The chain has TRBV5-4 and TRBJ1-4, with 8 bases fitting TRBD1. The V gene's germline CDR1 is SGHNT and CDR2 YYREEE (reference sequence). This CDR3 has 14 residues. V trimming: 1 base; J trimming: 7 bases; junction bases outside the gene matches: 3. The CDR3 protein is CASSLQGASEKLFF. CDR3 DNA: TGTGCCAGCAGCTTGCAGGGGGCTAGTGAAAAACTGTTTTTT. Together with reference TRBV5-4 and TRBJ1-4, the CDR3 gives the full variable domain: ETGVTQSPTHLIKTRGQQVTLRCSSQSGHNTVSWYQQALGQGPQFIFQYYREEENGRGNFPPRFSGLQFPNYSSELNVNALELDDSALYLCASSLQGASEKLFFGSGTQLSVL.

Here the CDR3 DNA reads TGTGCCAGCAGCCCTAACTACAATGAGCAGTTCTTC. Amino acid sequence: CASSPNYNEQFF. This chain uses TRBV7-3 with TRBJ2-1; D is unclear. V lost 5 bases to trimming and J lost 3 bases, with 5 bases between them. Germline CDR1 reads SGHTA; CDR2 reads FQGTGA. This CDR3 comprises 12 residues. The entire variable domain, with the rest obtained from reference TRBV7-3 and TRBJ2-1, is as follows: GAGVSQTPSNKVTEKGKYVELRCDPISGHTALYWYRQSLGQGPEFLIYFQGTGAADDSGLPNDRFFAVRPEGSVSTLKIQRTERGDSAVYLCASSPNYNEQFFGPGTRLTVL.

For the CDR3, the DNA is TGTGCCAGCTCCCGCGGACAGGGGGAGAACAATGGCTACACCTTC. Translation: CASSRGQGENNGYTF. The rearrangement uses TRBV18 and TRBJ1-2; 10 bases map to TRBD1. The CDR3 covers 15 residues. CDR1 KGHSH and CDR2 LQKENI come from the germline V gene. V lost 6 bases to trimming and J lost 6 bases; unmatched junction nucleotides: 10. The entire variable domain, with the rest obtained from reference TRBV18 and TRBJ1-2, is as follows: NAGVMQNPRHLVRRRGQEARLRCSPMKGHSHVYWYRQLPEEGLKFMVYLQKENIIDESGMPKERFSAEFPKEGPSILRIQQVVRGDSAAYFCASSRGQGENNGYTFGSGTRLTVV.

This chain links TRBV7-9 with TRBJ2-2; 7 positions match TRBD1. Germline lookup yields CDR1 SEHNR and CDR2 FQNEAQ (reference sequence). The CDR3 covers 15 residues. Germline trimming cut 5 bases from V and 1 base from J; bases unmatched to any gene: 4. CDR3 sequence reads: CASSQTGKNTGELFF. CDR3 nucleotides: TGTGCCAGCAGCCAGACAGGGAAGAACACCGGGGAGCTGTTTTTT.

The rearrangement links TRBV4-1 to TRBJ1-2, with D possibly being TRBD1 (6 bases). Trimming took 1 base from V and 6 from J, leaving 21 bases between them. Germline V CDR1 and CDR2: MGHRA, YSYEKL. The CDR3 sequence is 17 residues long. DNA of the CDR3: TGCGCCAGCAGCCAAGCTTTCAGGGGATCCCTATTAAATGGCTACACCTTC. Protein product: CASSQAFRGSLLNGYTF.

The chain combines TRBV28 with TRBJ1-1, with 8 positions matching TRBD1. Germline V gene data show CDR1 as MDHEN and CDR2 as SYDVKM. The CDR3 sequence is 14 residues long. Losses at the gene ends were 7 bases for V and 4 bases for J; bases not matched to a gene: 8. The DNA of the CDR3 is TGTGCCAGCATCGTGACAGGGGAGAGCACTGAAGCTTTCTTT. Translating gives CASIVTGESTEAFF. The entire variable domain, with the rest obtained from reference TRBV28 and TRBJ1-1, is as follows: DVKVTQSSRYLVKRTGEKVFLECVQDMDHENMFWYRQDPGLGLRLIYFSYDVKMKEKGDIPEGYSVSREKKERFSLILESASTNQTSMYLCASIVTGESTEAFFGQGTRLTVV.